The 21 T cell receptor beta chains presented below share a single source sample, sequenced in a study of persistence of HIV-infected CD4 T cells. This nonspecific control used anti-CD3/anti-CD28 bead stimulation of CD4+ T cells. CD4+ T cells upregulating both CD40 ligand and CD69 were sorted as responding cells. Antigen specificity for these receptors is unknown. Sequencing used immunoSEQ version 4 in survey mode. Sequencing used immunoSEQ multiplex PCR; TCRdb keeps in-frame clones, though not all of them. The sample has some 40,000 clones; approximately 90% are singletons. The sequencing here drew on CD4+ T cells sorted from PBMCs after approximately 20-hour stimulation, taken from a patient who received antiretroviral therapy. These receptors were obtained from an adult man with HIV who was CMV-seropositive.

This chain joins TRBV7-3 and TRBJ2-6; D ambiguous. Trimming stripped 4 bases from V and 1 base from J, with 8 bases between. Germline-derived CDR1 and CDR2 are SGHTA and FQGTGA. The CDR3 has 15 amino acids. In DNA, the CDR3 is TGTGCCAGCAGCTCCCCGGGTTCTGGGGCCAACGTCCTGACTTTC. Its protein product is CASSSPGSGANVLTF.

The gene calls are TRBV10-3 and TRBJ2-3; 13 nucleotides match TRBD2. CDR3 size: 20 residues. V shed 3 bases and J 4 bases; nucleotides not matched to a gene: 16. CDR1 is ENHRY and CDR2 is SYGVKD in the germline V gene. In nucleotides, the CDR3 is TGTGCCATCAGTGACCCCTTTCCTCCCACTAGCGGGGGGGCTGCAGATACGCAGTATTTT. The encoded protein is CAISDPFPPTSGGAADTQYF.

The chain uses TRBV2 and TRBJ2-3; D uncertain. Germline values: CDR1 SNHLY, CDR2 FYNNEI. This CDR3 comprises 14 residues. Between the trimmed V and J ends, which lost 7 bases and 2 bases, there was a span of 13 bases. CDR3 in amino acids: CASIRYSNTDTQYF. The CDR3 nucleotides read TGTGCCAGCATTAGGTACTCCAACACAGATACGCAGTATTTT.

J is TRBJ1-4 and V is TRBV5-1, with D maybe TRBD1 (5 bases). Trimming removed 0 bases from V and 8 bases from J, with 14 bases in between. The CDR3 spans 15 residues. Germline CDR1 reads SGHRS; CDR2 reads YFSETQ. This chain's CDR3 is CASSLASGGREKLFF. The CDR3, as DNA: TGCGCCAGCAGCTTGGCTTCGGGGGGTAGAGAAAAACTGTTTTTT.

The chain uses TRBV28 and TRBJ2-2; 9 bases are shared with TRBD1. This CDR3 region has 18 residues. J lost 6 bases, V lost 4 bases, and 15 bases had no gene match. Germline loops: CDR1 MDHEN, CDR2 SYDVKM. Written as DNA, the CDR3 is TGTGCCAGCAGTTCCATGGCGGGGACAGGGTATTTTCCCGGGGAGCTGTTTTTT. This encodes CASSSMAGTGYFPGELFF.

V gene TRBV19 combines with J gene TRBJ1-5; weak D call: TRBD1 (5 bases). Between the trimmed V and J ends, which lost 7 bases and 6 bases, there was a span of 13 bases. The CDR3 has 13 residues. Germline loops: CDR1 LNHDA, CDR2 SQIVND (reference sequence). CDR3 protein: CASIARDGQPQHF. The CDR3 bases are TGTGCCAGTATTGCCAGGGACGGTCAGCCCCAGCATTTT.

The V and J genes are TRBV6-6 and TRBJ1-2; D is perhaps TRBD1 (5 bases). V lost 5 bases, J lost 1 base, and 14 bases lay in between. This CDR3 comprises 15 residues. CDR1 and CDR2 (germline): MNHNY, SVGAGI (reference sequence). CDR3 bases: TGTGCCAGCAGTGACCCATTGGGACTTAACTATGGCTACACCTTC. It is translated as CASSDPLGLNYGYTF.

CDR3 sequence: CASSSTSGRFGTQYF. Written as DNA, the CDR3 is TGTGCCAGCAGTTCGACTAGCGGGAGGTTCGGTACGCAGTATTTT. The V and J genes are TRBV6-5 and TRBJ2-3; 13 bases align to TRBD2. V gave up 4 bases and J gave up 8 bases; unmatched junction bases: 6. CDR3 length equals 15 residues. CDR1 and CDR2 (germline): MNHEY, SVGAGI.

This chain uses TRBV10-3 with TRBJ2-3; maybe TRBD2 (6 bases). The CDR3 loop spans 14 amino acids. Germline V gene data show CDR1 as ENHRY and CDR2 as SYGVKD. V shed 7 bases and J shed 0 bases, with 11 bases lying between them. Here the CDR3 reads CAIKGGKSTDTQYF. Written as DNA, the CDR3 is TGTGCCATCAAGGGCGGGAAGAGCACAGATACGCAGTATTTT.

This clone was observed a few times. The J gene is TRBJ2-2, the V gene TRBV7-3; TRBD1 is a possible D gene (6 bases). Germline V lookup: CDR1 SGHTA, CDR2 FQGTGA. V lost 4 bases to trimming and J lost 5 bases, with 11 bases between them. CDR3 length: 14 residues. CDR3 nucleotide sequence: TGTGCCAGCAGCTCCGCTACAGGGACCGGGGAGCTGTTTTTT. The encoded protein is CASSSATGTGELFF.

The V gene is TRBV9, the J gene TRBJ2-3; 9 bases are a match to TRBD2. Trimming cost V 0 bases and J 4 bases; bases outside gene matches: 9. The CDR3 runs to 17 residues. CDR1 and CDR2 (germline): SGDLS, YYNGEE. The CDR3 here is CASSVVGASGASDTQYF. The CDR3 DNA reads TGTGCCAGCAGCGTAGTCGGGGCTAGCGGGGCGTCAGATACGCAGTATTTT.

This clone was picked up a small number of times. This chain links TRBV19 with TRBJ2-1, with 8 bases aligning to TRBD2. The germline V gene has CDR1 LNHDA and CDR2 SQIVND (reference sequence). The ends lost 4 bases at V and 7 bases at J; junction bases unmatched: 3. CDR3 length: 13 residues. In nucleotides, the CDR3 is TGTGCCAGTAGTAGGGGCGGGGGGAATGAGCAGTTCTTC. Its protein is CASSRGGGNEQFF.

CDR3 sequence: CAISEAGAEEKLFF. DNA of the CDR3: TGTGCCATCAGCGAAGCGGGGGCAGAGGAAAAACTGTTTTTT. The rearrangement joins TRBV10-3 to TRBJ1-4; tentative D call: TRBD1 (6 bases). The length of the CDR3 is 14 residues. CDR1 and CDR2 from the germline V gene are ENHRY and SYGVKD. Trimming stripped 6 bases from V and 8 bases from J, with 16 bases between.

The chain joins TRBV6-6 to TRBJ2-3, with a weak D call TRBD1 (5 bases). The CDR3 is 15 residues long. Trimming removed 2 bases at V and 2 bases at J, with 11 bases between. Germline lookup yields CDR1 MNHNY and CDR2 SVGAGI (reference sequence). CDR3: CASSYDRPSTDTQYF. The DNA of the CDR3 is TGTGCCAGCAGTTACGACAGACCGTCCACAGATACGCAGTATTTT.

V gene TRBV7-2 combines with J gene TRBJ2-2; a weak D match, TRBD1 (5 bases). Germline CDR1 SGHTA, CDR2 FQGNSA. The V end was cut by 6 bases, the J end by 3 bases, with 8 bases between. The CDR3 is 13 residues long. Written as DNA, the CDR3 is TGTGCCAGCAGGACAGCATACACCGGGGAGCTGTTTTTT. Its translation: CASRTAYTGELFF.

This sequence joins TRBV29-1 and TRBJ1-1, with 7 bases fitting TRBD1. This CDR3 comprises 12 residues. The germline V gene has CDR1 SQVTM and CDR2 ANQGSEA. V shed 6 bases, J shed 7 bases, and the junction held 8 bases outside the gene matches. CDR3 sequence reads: CSVYRGGGEAFF. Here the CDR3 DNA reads TGCAGCGTCTACAGGGGTGGCGGTGAAGCTTTCTTT. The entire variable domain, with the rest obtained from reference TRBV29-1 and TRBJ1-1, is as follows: SAVISQKPSRDICQRGTSLTIQCQVDSQVTMMFWYRQQPGQSLTLIATANQGSEATYESGFVIDKFPISRPNLTFSTLTVSNMSPEDSSIYLCSVYRGGGEAFFGQGTRLTVV.

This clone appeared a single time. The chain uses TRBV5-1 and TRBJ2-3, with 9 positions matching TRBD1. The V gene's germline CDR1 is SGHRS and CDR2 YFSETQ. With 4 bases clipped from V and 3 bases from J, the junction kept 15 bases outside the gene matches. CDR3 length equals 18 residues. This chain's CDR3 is CASSNRTGVPLRTDTQYF. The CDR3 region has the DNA TGCGCCAGCAGCAATCGGACAGGGGTTCCCCTTAGGACAGATACGCAGTATTTT.

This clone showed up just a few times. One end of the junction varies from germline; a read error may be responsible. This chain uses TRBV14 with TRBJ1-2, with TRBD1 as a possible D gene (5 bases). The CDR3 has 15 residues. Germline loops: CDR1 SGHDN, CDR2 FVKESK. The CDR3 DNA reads TGTGCCAGCACCCAAGGGTCGGGGCAAGTGGATGGCTACACCTTC. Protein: CASTQGSGQVDGYTF.

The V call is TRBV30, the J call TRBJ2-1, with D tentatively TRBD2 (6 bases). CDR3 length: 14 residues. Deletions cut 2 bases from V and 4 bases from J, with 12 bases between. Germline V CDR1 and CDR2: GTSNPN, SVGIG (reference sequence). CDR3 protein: CAWSLTGVYNEQFF. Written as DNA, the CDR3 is TGTGCCTGGAGTCTTACGGGGGTATACAATGAGCAGTTCTTC. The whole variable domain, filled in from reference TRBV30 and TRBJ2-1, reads SQTIHQWPATLVQPVGSPLSLECTVEGTSNPNLYWYRQAAGRGLQLLFYSVGIGQISSEVPQNLSASRPQDRQFILSSKKLLLSDSGFYLCAWSLTGVYNEQFFGPGTRLTVL.

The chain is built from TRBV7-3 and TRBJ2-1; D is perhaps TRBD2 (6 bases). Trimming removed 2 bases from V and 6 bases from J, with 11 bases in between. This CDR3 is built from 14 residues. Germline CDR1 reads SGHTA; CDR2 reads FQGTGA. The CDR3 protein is CASSLAGLSNEQFF. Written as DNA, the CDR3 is TGTGCCAGCAGCTTAGCGGGGCTCTCCAATGAGCAGTTCTTC.

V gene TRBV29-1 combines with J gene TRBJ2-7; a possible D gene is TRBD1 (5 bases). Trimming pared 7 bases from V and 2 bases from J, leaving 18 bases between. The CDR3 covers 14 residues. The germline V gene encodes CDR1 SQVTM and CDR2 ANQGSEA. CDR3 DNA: TGCAGCGGATTGGGGCAGGGTACCCCCTACGAGCAGTACTTC. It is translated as CSGLGQGTPYEQYF.